Listed below are T cell receptor beta chains from one sample, sequenced in a study of shared clonotypes between healthy human individuals. Some clones are missing from TCRdb's copy, which holds only in-frame ones; the method was immunoSEQ multiplex PCR. The data contain about 180,000 clones, over 85% of them seen just once; the ten biggest clones take up 0.067%. The material sequenced was naive CD4+ T cells sorted from blood. These receptors were taken from a woman in her 30s in good health. Both conserved end residues are part of each CDR3. Fields, in order: V gene, clone size, J gene, CDR3 length, D gene, CDR3 DNA, CDR3 protein. The D gene is left open where the match is weak. Rows may omit the clone size; those that give it use once, few, many or a size class.

TRBV6-5	once	TRBJ2-7	14	-	TGTGCCAGCAGTTACGGCCAGCTTCTTTACGAGCAGTACTTC	CASSYGQLLYEQYF
TRBV12-2	-	TRBJ2-7	12	-	TGTGCAAGTCGCTCACCGGGTACCCGACAGTACTTC	CASRSPGTRQYF
TRBV13	-	TRBJ2-7	11	-	TGTGCCAGCAGCGCCAGGGGCGAGCAGTACTTC	CASSARGEQYF
TRBV19	-	TRBJ2-7	16	-	TGTGCCAGTAGTTATCGGGGGCGAGGGAGCGGATACGAGCAGTACTTC	CASSYRGRGSGYEQYF
TRBV18	-	TRBJ2-5	13	-	TGTGCCAGCTCACCACCTATCCAAGAGACCCAGTACTTC	CASSPPIQETQYF
TRBV30	-	TRBJ1-3	14	-	TGTGCCTTTCCGACCGGAGGGCCTGGAAACACCATATATTTT	CAFPTGGPGNTIYF
TRBV29-1	few	TRBJ2-7	12	TRBD1	TGCAGCGCAGGTATGACAGGGAACGAGCAGTACTTC	CSAGMTGNEQYF
TRBV6-6	-	TRBJ2-7	13	TRBD1	TGTGCCACCTCACTCCAGGACAGGGACGAGCAGTACTTC	CATSLQDRDEQYF
TRBV6-4	-	TRBJ1-2	14	TRBD1	TGTGCCAGCAGTGACTCCCGGACAGGGGGGGGCTACACCTTC	CASSDSRTGGGYTF
TRBV28	few	TRBJ1-2	14	-	TGTGCCAGCAGTTCCCCGGGACGGGTCTATGGCTACACCTTC	CASSSPGRVYGYTF
TRBV27	few	TRBJ1-5	13	-	TGTGCCAGCAGTTTATCCCTTCTCTCGCCCCAGCATTTT	CASSLSLLSPQHF
TRBV25-1	-	TRBJ1-1	16	-	TGTGCCAGCAGTGTTGGGGGGATGACGGGGAACACTGAAGCTTTCTTT	CASSVGGMTGNTEAFF
TRBV5-1	-	TRBJ1-1	16	-	TGCGCCAGCAGCTTGGTTGTCGGGGGTCGGAACACTGAAGCTTTCTTT	CASSLVVGGRNTEAFF
TRBV6-6	-	TRBJ2-5	13	-	TGTGCCAGCAGTTACTCGACTGAAGAGACCCAGTACTTC	CASSYSTEETQYF
TRBV11-2	-	TRBJ2-2	16	-	TGTGCCAGCAGTCCGGGGGCAGGGGCGAGTACCGGGGAGCTGTTTTTT	CASSPGAGASTGELFF
TRBV6-1	-	TRBJ1-5	14	TRBD1	TGTGCCAGCTGGACAGGGATTAACAATCAGCCCCAGCATTTT	CASWTGINNQPQHF
TRBV28	-	TRBJ2-7	15	-	TGTGCCAGCAGTTTCCTCGGCGGCGCTCGCTACGAGCAGTACTTC	CASSFLGGARYEQYF
TRBV5-1	-	TRBJ2-5	11	TRBD2	TGCGCCAGCAGCACCAGCGGGGTGCAGTACTTC	CASSTSGVQYF
TRBV5-1	once	TRBJ1-4	15	-	TGCGCCAGCAGCTCTCGGGCGGCCCTGAATGAAAAACTGTTTTTT	CASSSRAALNEKLFF
TRBV27	-	TRBJ2-1	15	-	TGTGCCAGCAGCCACGGGACCCTCTCCTACAATGAGCAGTTCTTC	CASSHGTLSYNEQFF
TRBV7-6	-	TRBJ1-5	13	-	TGTGCCAGCAGCCCCGGGGGGAATCAGCCCCAGCATTTT	CASSPGGNQPQHF
TRBV6-4	-	TRBJ1-1	13	-	TGTGCCAGCAGTGAAAACAGGAACACTGAAGCTTTCTTT	CASSENRNTEAFF
TRBV5-1	-	TRBJ2-7	16	TRBD1	TGCGCCAGCAGTCCTGCCCCGGGACAGGGGGCCTACGAGCAGTACTTC	CASSPAPGQGAYEQYF
TRBV5-4	-	TRBJ2-7	15	TRBD1	TGTGCCAGTCGCCACGCGGACAGGGCCACCTACGAGCAGTACTTC	CASRHADRATYEQYF
TRBV4-1	-	TRBJ2-7	16	-	TGCGCCAGCAGCCCCCGGGACCCCTTATTAGGCTACGAGCAGTACTTC	CASSPRDPLLGYEQYF
TRBV13	-	TRBJ1-3	16	-	TGTGCCAGCAGCCTGCCTCATCCTAACTCTGGAAACACCATATATTTT	CASSLPHPNSGNTIYF
TRBV5-4	-	TRBJ2-1	18	-	TGTGCCAGCAGCCTAGGGGGTATGAGGCGGGGTTCCTACAATGAGCAGTTCTTC	CASSLGGMRRGSYNEQFF
TRBV5-1	-	TRBJ2-6	14	-	TGCGCCAGCAAGGCGGGGTCTGGGGCCAACGTCCTGACTTTC	CASKAGSGANVLTF
TRBV7-9	-	TRBJ2-7	15	-	TGTGCCAGCAGCTTATCCGGGGACTGGTCCTACGAGCAGTACTTC	CASSLSGDWSYEQYF